This TCR beta chain emerged from a study of T cell responses to AZD1222 COVID-19 vaccine. This CDR3 spans 15 amino acids. Germline CDR1 reads PRHDT; CDR2 reads FYEKMQ (reference sequence). J gave up 4 bases and V 5 bases, and 8 bases lay outside the gene matches. The method was immunoSEQ multiplex PCR; TCRdb's version includes in-frame clones alone and lacks a portion of them. Among 150,000 to 200,000 clones listed, around 92% were seen once. This material consisted of peripheral blood, taken 28 days after the second AZD1222 dose. The receptor's source is an adult who received the AZD1222 COVID-19 vaccine. J is TRBJ2-5 and V is TRBV13; 9 nucleotides agree with TRBD1. The CDR3 region is CASSLGQGLGETQYF. The CDR3 DNA reads as TGTGCCAGCAGCCTGGGACAGGGATTGGGAGAGACCCAGTACTTC.